Presented here are 30 T cell receptor beta chains from one specimen sequenced in a study of control samples from healthy donors and cancer patients. Some clones are missing from TCRdb's copy, which holds only in-frame ones; the method was immunoSEQ multiplex PCR. The table shows about 160,000 clones, with under 96% occurring only once. The sample comprised blood. The receptors stem from a woman aged 25 to 39 in good health.

The chain uses TRBV19 and TRBJ2-2; D tentatively reads TRBD1 or TRBD2 (5 bases each). The CDR3 sequence is 15 residues long. The V and J ends lost 1 base and 2 bases respectively, with 8 bases between them. The germline V gene has CDR1 LNHDA and CDR2 SQIVND (reference sequence). This chain's CDR3 is CASSIAGHNTGELFF. For the CDR3, the DNA is TGTGCCAGTAGTATAGCGGGGCACAACACCGGGGAGCTGTTTTTT.

The V call is TRBV28, the J call TRBJ2-3, with unresolved D. V was trimmed by 5 bases and J by 1 base, leaving 10 bases between them. This CDR3 region has 14 residues. Germline values: CDR1 MDHEN, CDR2 SYDVKM. CDR3 residues: CASSRRGRTDTQYF. CDR3 coding DNA: TGTGCCAGCAGTAGAAGAGGACGCACAGATACGCAGTATTTT. Based on the CDR3 plus reference TRBV28 and TRBJ2-3, the full variable domain is DVKVTQSSRYLVKRTGEKVFLECVQDMDHENMFWYRQDPGLGLRLIYFSYDVKMKEKGDIPEGYSVSREKKERFSLILESASTNQTSMYLCASSRRGRTDTQYFGPGTRLTVL.

The DNA of the CDR3 is TGTGCCAGCAGCTTAGTAGGTCGGGCGGGACGCTACGAGCAGTACTTC. It encodes CASSLVGRAGRYEQYF. The J gene is TRBJ2-7, the V gene TRBV7-9; D is perhaps TRBD2 (6 bases). Germline V gene data show CDR1 as SEHNR and CDR2 as FQNEAQ (reference sequence). CDR3 size: 16 residues. The germline V and J ends were trimmed by 1 base and 3 bases, with 16 bases remaining between them. Filled out from reference TRBV7-9 and TRBJ2-7, the complete variable domain reads DTGVSQNPRHKITKRGQNVTFRCDPISEHNRLYWYRQTLGQGPEFLTYFQNEAQLEKSRLLSDRFSAERPKGSFSTLEIQRTEQGDSAMYLCASSLVGRAGRYEQYFGPGTRLTVT.

J is TRBJ1-5 and V is TRBV7-2; TRBD1 is a possible D gene (5 bases). The germline V gene encodes CDR1 SGHTA and CDR2 FQGNSA. The CDR3 totals 19 residues. Trimming cost V 0 bases and J 0 bases, with 18 bases left between them. This chain's CDR3 is CASSLAGAARDYSNQPQHF. In DNA form, the CDR3 reads TGTGCCAGCAGCTTAGCCGGGGCAGCTAGGGATTATAGCAATCAGCCCCAGCATTTT.

Here the CDR3 DNA reads TGTGCCAGTCTATGGGGGGCGAGTAGCAATCAGCCCCAGCATTTT. This codes for CASLWGASSNQPQHF. J is TRBJ1-5 and V is TRBV6-5, with D perhaps matching TRBD1 (6 bases). The CDR3 is 15 amino acids. The germline V gene has CDR1 MNHEY and CDR2 SVGAGI. The ends were cut back, 9 bases at V and 0 bases at J, with 15 bases in the middle.

V usage is TRBV2 and J usage is TRBJ1-5; TRBD1 is a possible D gene (5 bases). The length of the CDR3 is 15 residues. Germline loops: CDR1 SNHLY, CDR2 FYNNEI. Between the trimmed V and J ends, which lost 4 bases and 1 base, there was a span of 11 bases. Here the CDR3 reads CASSVDTRSNQPQHF. CDR3 in DNA: TGTGCCAGCAGTGTGGACACGAGGAGCAATCAGCCCCAGCATTTT.

This chain connects TRBV5-4 to TRBJ2-5; no clear D. The CDR3 has 14 residues. The V gene's germline CDR1 is SGHNT and CDR2 YYREEE (reference sequence). The V end lost 2 bases, the J end lost 5 bases, and 13 bases lay between the germline ends. The CDR3 sequence: CASSFTKRVETQYF. In nucleotides, the CDR3 is TGTGCCAGCAGCTTCACGAAAAGAGTCGAGACCCAGTACTTC.

The genes are TRBV3-1 (or the pseudogene TRBV3-2) and TRBJ2-7; tentative D call: TRBD1 (5 bases). Germline-derived CDR1 and CDR2 are LGHDT and YNNKEL (reference sequence). The CDR3 spans 14 residues. V was trimmed by 0 bases and J by 12 bases, leaving 18 bases between them. The CDR3 sequence: CASSQERSRGRRYF. Written as DNA, the CDR3 is TGTGCCAGCAGCCAAGAGAGGTCAAGGGGTCGTAGGTACTTC.

The chain links TRBV3-1 (or the pseudogene TRBV3-2) to TRBJ2-6; 7 positions agree with TRBD2. This CDR3 spans 17 amino acids. V shed 4 bases and J 0 bases; nucleotides not matched to a gene: 6. CDR1 and CDR2 (germline): LGHDT, YNNKEL (reference sequence). CDR3 amino acids: CASSRRRGDSGANVLTF. Here the CDR3 DNA reads TGTGCCAGCAGCCGTAGACGGGGGGACTCTGGGGCCAACGTCCTGACTTTC.

J is TRBJ1-2 and V is TRBV9; D remains ambiguous. Germline-derived CDR1 and CDR2 are SGDLS and YYNGEE. With 4 bases removed from V and 0 bases from J, the gap between germline ends came to 7 bases. The CDR3 is 13 amino acids. The CDR3: CASSLGSNYGYTF. The DNA of the CDR3 is TGTGCCAGCAGCTTGGGGTCTAACTATGGCTACACCTTC.

The CDR3 protein is CASSPVTGLGQPQHF. The CDR3 bases are TGTGCCAGCTCACCAGTGACAGGGTTGGGTCAGCCCCAGCATTTT. The V and J genes are TRBV18 and TRBJ1-5, with 7 bases aligning to TRBD1. The V segment lost 2 bases and the J segment 6 bases; nucleotides outside the gene matches: 7. This CDR3 comprises 15 residues. In germline, CDR1 is KGHSH, CDR2 LQKENI.

J is TRBJ1-1 and V is TRBV11-2, with 11 bases matching TRBD1. Germline CDR1 and CDR2: SGHAT and FQNNGV. The V gene end was trimmed by 5 bases and the J gene end by 4 bases; junction bases not matched to a gene: 6. The CDR3 loop spans 15 amino acids. The CDR3 loop reads CASSILGTGGTEAFF. CDR3 coding DNA: TGTGCCAGCAGCATACTCGGGACAGGGGGCACTGAAGCTTTCTTT.

The chain carries TRBV10-1 and TRBJ1-6; 9 positions match TRBD1. This CDR3 contains 15 residues. V shed 6 bases and J 9 bases; nucleotides not matched to a gene: 9. Germline assignment: CDR1 WNHNN and CDR2 SYGVQD (reference sequence). The CDR3 sequence is CASSLGQGTGSPLHF. Written as DNA, the CDR3 is TGCGCCAGCAGCCTTGGACAGGGGACGGGTTCACCCCTCCACTTT.

The gene calls are TRBV6-2 or TRBV6-3 and TRBJ2-4, with 7 bases aligning to TRBD2. This CDR3 has 15 amino acids. Germline lookup yields CDR1 MNHEY and CDR2 SVGEGT. V shed 5 bases, J shed 4 bases, and the junction held 8 bases outside the gene matches. CDR3 DNA: TGTGCCAGCAGTGAGCGGGACCGCGGGAAAAACATTCAGTACTTC. It encodes CASSERDRGKNIQYF.

There are a few counts of this clone. The chain recombines TRBV28 with TRBJ2-5, with D possibly TRBD1 on 6 matching bases. Trimming removed 6 bases from V and 5 bases from J, with 19 bases in between. The CDR3 consists of 15 residues. CDR1 is MDHEN and CDR2 is SYDVKM in the germline V gene. The CDR3, as DNA: TGTGCCAGCAGCCCCGGGACACACTCCTGGGAGACCCAGTACTTC. Encoded protein: CASSPGTHSWETQYF.

The gene calls are TRBV5-5 and TRBJ1-1; a weak D match, TRBD1 (6 bases). The CDR3 is made up of 15 amino acids. Trimming removed 4 bases from V and 5 bases from J, with 18 bases in between. CDR1 and CDR2 from the germline V gene are SGHKS and YYEKEE (reference sequence). The CDR3 DNA is TGTGCCAGCAGCCCAAGAGACAGGTATAGGACTGAAGCTTTCTTT. Its translation is CASSPRDRYRTEAFF.

The V and J genes are TRBV27 and TRBJ1-5, with D unresolved. V gave up 6 bases and J gave up 0 bases, with 6 bases separating them. This CDR3 has 13 residues. Germline CDR1 is MNHEY and CDR2 is SMNVEV (reference sequence). CDR3: CASREYSNQPQHF. The DNA of the CDR3 is TGTGCCAGCAGGGAGTATAGCAATCAGCCCCAGCATTTT.

The CDR3 coding sequence is TGTGCCAGCAGTTCCCCCAGATACTCTGGAAACACCATATATTTT. It encodes CASSSPRYSGNTIYF. The chain recombines TRBV28 with TRBJ1-3, with D unclear. Trimming took 4 bases from V and 0 from J, leaving 10 bases between them. Germline-derived CDR1 and CDR2 are MDHEN and SYDVKM. CDR3 length: 15 residues. The variable domain in full, with the rest retrieved from reference TRBV28 and TRBJ1-3, is DVKVTQSSRYLVKRTGEKVFLECVQDMDHENMFWYRQDPGLGLRLIYFSYDVKMKEKGDIPEGYSVSREKKERFSLILESASTNQTSMYLCASSSPRYSGNTIYFGEGSWLTVV.

The chain carries TRBV19 and TRBJ1-5, with D perhaps TRBD1 (6 bases). Germline CDR1 reads LNHDA; CDR2 reads SQIVND (reference sequence). V shed 6 bases and J shed 5 bases, with 11 bases lying between them. The CDR3 covers 13 residues. This CDR3 is CASRRQVDQPQHF. CDR3 DNA: TGTGCCAGTAGAAGACAGGTAGATCAGCCCCAGCATTTT.

The genes are TRBV5-4 and TRBJ1-6, with 7 bases identical to TRBD1. The V segment lost 4 bases and the J segment 6 bases; nucleotides outside the gene matches: 10. This CDR3 is 16 amino acids long. Germline CDR1 reads SGHNT; CDR2 reads YYREEE (reference sequence). The CDR3 DNA sequence: TGTGCCAGCAGCGATCGGACAGGCGGACCTAATTCACCCCTCCACTTT. Encoded protein: CASSDRTGGPNSPLHF.

The V gene is TRBV25-1, the J gene TRBJ2-1; D not resolved. This CDR3 contains 15 residues. Germline V lookup: CDR1 MGHDK, CDR2 SYGVNS. V shed 4 bases and J shed 9 bases, with 19 bases lying between them. The CDR3 sequence: CASSGPGPRWGEQFF. The DNA of the CDR3 is TGTGCCAGCAGTGGGCCGGGCCCCCGGTGGGGTGAGCAGTTCTTC.

The chain joins TRBV3-1 (or the pseudogene TRBV3-2) to TRBJ1-2; D is ambiguous. The CDR3 runs to 13 residues. CDR1 and CDR2 from the germline V gene are LGHDT and YNNKEL (reference sequence). Trimming took off 4 bases at V and 4 bases at J, with 10 bases between the two ends. CDR3 loop: CASSPRDFYGYTF. In nucleotides, the CDR3 is TGTGCCAGCAGCCCTAGGGATTTCTATGGCTACACCTTC.

V usage is TRBV9 and J usage is TRBJ2-2, with D unresolved. Between the trimmed V and J ends, which lost 0 bases and 2 bases, there was a span of 8 bases. Germline V lookup: CDR1 SGDLS, CDR2 YYNGEE. This CDR3 spans 15 amino acids. CDR3 sequence reads: CASSVGADNTGELFF. CDR3 DNA: TGTGCCAGCAGCGTAGGGGCAGACAACACCGGGGAGCTGTTTTTT.

The V call is TRBV29-1, the J call TRBJ2-7; possibly TRBD1 for D (6 bases). Trimming took 7 bases from V and 4 from J, leaving 11 bases between them. The CDR3 is 11 amino acids. Germline CDR1 SQVTM, CDR2 ANQGSEA. In DNA, the CDR3 is TGCAGCGCAGGACAGCCGTACGAGCAGTACTTC. The encoded protein is CSAGQPYEQYF.

The rearrangement uses TRBV7-9 and TRBJ1-4; no definite D call. Trimming took 5 bases from V and 0 from J, leaving 4 bases between them. The CDR3 is made up of 13 amino acids. Germline lookup yields CDR1 SEHNR and CDR2 FQNEAQ (reference sequence). The CDR3 protein is CASSPTTNEKLFF. As DNA, the CDR3 is TGTGCCAGCAGCCCCACAACTAATGAAAAACTGTTTTTT.

This rearrangement joins TRBV7-3 to TRBJ1-3; TRBD1 agrees at 7 bases. J was trimmed by 1 base and V by 1 base; bases with no gene match: 4. Germline V gene data show CDR1 as SGHTA and CDR2 as FQGTGA. The CDR3 runs 16 residues. The CDR3 is CASSLKRGPSGNTIYF. The CDR3 nucleotides read TGTGCCAGCAGCTTAAAGAGGGGGCCTTCTGGAAACACCATATATTTT.

V is TRBV6-2 or TRBV6-3 and J is TRBJ1-1; D perhaps matches TRBD1 (6 bases). The CDR3 is made up of 12 amino acids. Germline lookup yields CDR1 MNHEY and CDR2 SVGEGT. V gave up 2 bases and J gave up 8 bases, with 9 bases separating them. In DNA form, the CDR3 reads TGTGCCAGCAGTTACGGGGGGACAGAAGCTTTCTTT. The encoded protein is CASSYGGTEAFF.

CDR3 in DNA: TGCGCCAGCAGCCAAGGGGCGGGAGGGTCAAAGGAGCAGTTCTTC. Amino acids: CASSQGAGGSKEQFF. This chain uses TRBV4-1 with TRBJ2-1; TRBD2 agrees at 9 bases. Per the germline V gene, CDR1 is MGHRA and CDR2 is YSYEKL. This CDR3 contains 15 residues. After removal of 1 base from V and 10 bases from J, the junction contained 8 bases not matched to a gene.

Comments on this clone: A junction end diverges from the germline sequence, so it may reflect a read error. This chain connects TRBV18 to TRBJ1-1; D perhaps matches TRBD1 (5 bases). The CDR3 totals 15 residues. CDR1 is KGHSH, CDR2 LQKENI, per germline. The CDR3 spells CASSSPSRANTEAFF. The CDR3 nucleotides read TGTGCCAGCTCATCACCAAGCAGGGCGAACACTGAAGCTTTCTTT.

This clone was seen a handful of times. This rearrangement joins TRBV6-1 to TRBJ2-3; 7 nucleotides agree with TRBD1. CDR3 size: 15 residues. The V gene end was trimmed by 0 bases and the J gene end by 4 bases; junction bases not matched to a gene: 4. Germline V CDR1 and CDR2: MNHNS, SASEGT. The CDR3 sequence is CASSEAVGTADTQYF. In DNA, the CDR3 is TGTGCCAGCAGTGAAGCGGTGGGGACAGCAGATACGCAGTATTTT.